These 17 T cell receptor beta chains came from one sample sequenced in a study of T-cell reconstitution after alpha-beta-depleted transplantation in children. The authors prepared the TCRbeta library with unique molecular identifiers. TCRdb reprocessed the PCR reads via MiXCR and lists one record per CDR3 protein. The sample carries 200,000 to 250,000 distinct CDR3 sequences, 8% to 10% recorded once. The sequencing here drew on PBMCs from the stem cell graft donor, taken from the stem cell graft. All receptors come from a human donor who donated a stem cell graft to a child with acute lymphoblastic leukemia.

The chain carries TRBV2 and TRBJ2-2, with TRBD1 matching 10 bases. Germline assignment: CDR1 SNHLY and CDR2 FYNNEI. The CDR3 extends over 14 amino acids. The trim removed 10 bases at V and 6 bases at J, leaving 8 bases unmatched. The CDR3 is CAIWDRGAAGELFF. CDR3 coding DNA: TGTGCCATCTGGGACAGGGGAGCGGCCGGGGAGCTGTTTTTT.

This chain joins TRBV12-3 or TRBV12-4 and TRBJ2-1, with D perhaps TRBD1 (5 bases). The V end lost 6 bases, the J end lost 3 bases, and 21 bases lay between the germline ends. This CDR3 spans 17 amino acids. The CDR3 loop is CASSLQGSPQDYNEQFF. The CDR3, as DNA: TGTGCCAGCAGCCTTCAGGGATCTCCCCAAGACTACAATGAGCAGTTCTTC.

This clonotype occurred many times. This sequence joins TRBV10-3 and TRBJ2-3; 7 bases fit TRBD2. CDR1 is ENHRY, CDR2 SYGVKD, per germline. V was clipped by 8 bases and J by 0 bases; unmatched bases: 8. The CDR3 loop spans 15 amino acids. The CDR3 is CAIGLASGSTDTQYF. Here the CDR3 DNA reads TGTGCCATCGGCTTGGCTAGCGGAAGCACAGATACGCAGTATTTT.

The gene calls are TRBV29-1 and TRBJ1-2; no clear D gene. This CDR3 has 14 amino acids. Per the germline V gene, CDR1 is SQVTM and CDR2 is ANQGSEA. V shed 5 bases and J shed 3 bases, with 16 bases lying between them. The DNA of the CDR3 is TGCAGCGTTAACGAGAACGCAAGGTACTATGGCTACACCTTC. It is translated as CSVNENARYYGYTF. The full variable domain, completed using reference TRBV29-1 and TRBJ1-2, is SAVISQKPSRDICQRGTSLTIQCQVDSQVTMMFWYRQQPGQSLTLIATANQGSEATYESGFVIDKFPISRPNLTFSTLTVSNMSPEDSSIYLCSVNENARYYGYTFGSGTRLTVV.

Ten or more counts support this clonotype. The rearrangement joins TRBV11-2 to TRBJ2-3; D is perhaps TRBD1 or TRBD2 (5 bases each). This CDR3 has 16 amino acids. V gave up 4 bases and J gave up 2 bases, with 16 bases separating them. CDR1 and CDR2 from the germline V gene are SGHAT and FQNNGV. The CDR3 loop reads CASSSSSGTSTDTQYF. DNA for the CDR3: TGTGCCAGCAGCTCCTCCTCCGGGACCTCCACAGATACGCAGTATTTT.

This chain uses TRBV27 with TRBJ2-7, with a weak D call TRBD2 (5 bases). This CDR3 region has 16 residues. V shed 5 bases and J shed 0 bases, with 17 bases lying between them. Germline V CDR1 and CDR2: MNHEY, SMNVEV (reference sequence). The CDR3 protein is CASSPVLIASSYEQYF. CDR3 DNA: TGTGCCAGCAGTCCTGTCCTTATAGCGAGCTCCTACGAGCAGTACTTC.

At least ten counts were recorded for this clonotype. The chain joins TRBV20-1 to TRBJ2-1; 8 nucleotides line up with TRBD1. Looked up from germline, CDR1 is DFQATT and CDR2 is SNEGSKA (reference sequence). V dropped 3 bases and J dropped 9; count of bases not matched to a gene: 10. The CDR3 spans 14 residues. CDR3 in amino acids: CSASQGAVVIEQFF. The CDR3 DNA sequence: TGCAGTGCTAGCCAGGGGGCGGTCGTAATTGAGCAGTTCTTC.

This clonotype was seen ten or more times. The V gene is TRBV5-1, the J gene TRBJ2-7; no clear D. V was trimmed by 0 bases and J by 1 base, leaving 8 bases between them. The germline CDR1 and CDR2 sequences are SGHRS and YFSETQ. The CDR3 runs to 14 residues. The CDR3 DNA reads TGCGCCAGCAGCTTGGAAAGGGTATCCTACGAGCAGTACTTC. This codes for CASSLERVSYEQYF.

This clonotype was recorded at least ten times. V gene TRBV4-2 combines with J gene TRBJ1-5; D not resolved. V gave up 3 bases and J gave up 0 bases, with 12 bases separating them. Germline CDR1 and CDR2: LGHNA and YNFKEQ. The CDR3 totals 16 residues. The CDR3 nucleotides read TGTGCCAGCAGCCAGGATGGCGGCGGTAGCAATCAGCCCCAGCATTTT. Translation gives CASSQDGGGSNQPQHF.

The rearrangement links TRBV7-9 to TRBJ2-5; 8 bases map to TRBD2. The germline V gene has CDR1 SEHNR and CDR2 FQNEAQ (reference sequence). This CDR3 contains 15 residues. V shed 6 bases, J shed 5 bases, and the junction held 11 bases outside the gene matches. Written as DNA, the CDR3 is TGTGCCAGCAGGTCAAGCGGGGGACCCTCGGAGACCCAGTACTTC. It yields the protein CASRSSGGPSETQYF.

This clonotype has ten or more counts. The rearrangement joins TRBV11-2 to TRBJ1-3; D is uncertain. Germline lookup yields CDR1 SGHAT and CDR2 FQNNGV. This CDR3 comprises 17 residues. V was clipped by 0 bases and J by 3 bases, with 15 bases between them. This CDR3 reads CASSLEVLGPYGNTIYF. The CDR3 nucleotides read TGTGCCAGCAGCTTAGAGGTACTAGGACCATATGGAAACACCATATATTTT.

V gene TRBV4-2 combines with J gene TRBJ2-3, with 7 bases lining up with TRBD2. The CDR3 covers 18 residues. Trimming at V came to 0 bases and at J to 0 bases, leaving 9 bases not matched to a gene. CDR1 is LGHNA, CDR2 YNFKEQ, per germline. The CDR3: CASSQEDRPGGSTDTQYF. DNA of the CDR3: TGTGCCAGCAGCCAAGAAGATCGTCCCGGGGGGAGCACAGATACGCAGTATTTT.

This clonotype has a handful of counts. CDR3 DNA sequence: TGTGCCAGCACCCCGGGACTAGGGGGGGAGACCCAGTACTTC. Translation gives CASTPGLGGETQYF. This chain uses TRBV12-3 or TRBV12-4 with TRBJ2-5, with 8 bases aligning to TRBD2. The CDR3 is made up of 14 amino acids. The V and J ends lost 7 bases and 5 bases, in that order; junction bases with no gene match: 9.

There are many counts of this clonotype. The chain carries TRBV20-1 and TRBJ1-4; a possible D gene is TRBD1 (6 bases). Trimming took off 4 bases at V and 5 bases at J, with 17 bases between the two ends. Germline CDR1 and CDR2: DFQATT and SNEGSKA (reference sequence). This CDR3 contains 15 residues. The CDR3 here is CSAIERIQGNEKLFF. The CDR3 DNA reads as TGCAGTGCTATCGAGAGGATCCAGGGGAATGAAAAACTGTTTTTT.

This clonotype is medium-sized. This sequence joins TRBV7-9 and TRBJ2-7; TRBD2 matches at 8 bases. Germline loops: CDR1 SEHNR, CDR2 FQNEAQ (reference sequence). The V and J ends lost 6 bases and 4 bases, in that order; junction bases with no gene match: 11. This CDR3 is built from 15 residues. Here the CDR3 DNA reads TGTGCCAGCAGTGCCCCCGGGACTAGTGGATACGAGCAGTACTTC. Protein product: CASSAPGTSGYEQYF.

This clonotype was seen only a few times. The chain couples TRBV20-1 to TRBJ1-1, with D possibly TRBD1 on 6 matching bases. Germline CDR1 DFQATT, CDR2 SNEGSKA (reference sequence). V was clipped by 0 bases and J by 1 base, with 21 bases between them. The CDR3 is made up of 18 amino acids. This CDR3 is CSARDPGGRVRSNTEAFF. For the CDR3, the DNA is TGCAGTGCTAGAGATCCCGGGGGGCGGGTAAGGTCGAACACTGAAGCTTTCTTT.

CDR3 in amino acids: CASSPGQGIPGELFF. CDR3 nucleotides: TGTGCCAGCAGTCCGGGACAGGGGATACCCGGGGAGCTGTTTTTT. The chain couples TRBV12-3 or TRBV12-4 to TRBJ2-2; 10 bases map to TRBD1. This CDR3 spans 15 amino acids. With 5 bases clipped from V and 6 bases from J, the junction kept 6 bases outside the gene matches.